The 10 T cell receptor beta chains below all came from one sample that was sequenced in a study of cytomegalovirus exposure and HLA in healthy donors. The PCR made use of 60 Vbeta and 13 Jbeta primers. Assay used: immunoSEQ multiplex PCR; TCRdb lists only in-frame clones, some missing. The sample includes about 120,000 clones, about four fifths of them seen just once. Sequencing was done on a sample of PBMCs. Receptor source: a woman between 40 and 50 years old in good health and CMV-seronegative.

This sequence joins TRBV11-2 and TRBJ1-6, with D hard to call. V was pared by 5 bases and J by 6 bases, with 8 bases between. The CDR3 is 13 amino acids. CDR1 is SGHAT and CDR2 is FQNNGV in the germline V gene. This CDR3 reads CASSTPGNSPLHF. CDR3 DNA: TGTGCCAGCAGCACCCCGGGTAATTCACCCCTCCACTTT.

CDR3 sequence (DNA): TGCGCCAGCAGCTTGGGCGTGACTAACTATGGCTACACCTTC. Translated: CASSLGVTNYGYTF. The chain combines TRBV5-1 with TRBJ1-2; D is unclear. Germline values: CDR1 SGHRS, CDR2 YFSETQ. CDR3 length: 14 residues. The V and J ends lost 0 bases and 0 bases respectively, with 6 bases between them.

The rearrangement joins TRBV5-1 to TRBJ1-2, with D tentatively TRBD1 (5 bases). V shed 0 bases and J shed 3 bases, with 12 bases lying between them. Germline values: CDR1 SGHRS, CDR2 YFSETQ. The CDR3 is made up of 15 amino acids. CDR3 protein: CASSLVPGVDYGYTF. CDR3 DNA: TGCGCCAGCAGCTTGGTCCCGGGGGTTGACTATGGCTACACCTTC.

This clone was picked up one time. CDR3 residues: CASSLGQGNNYGYTF. The CDR3 region has the DNA TGTGCCAGCAGCTTGGGACAGGGTAACAACTATGGCTACACCTTC. The chain couples TRBV7-9 to TRBJ1-2; the match to TRBD1 covers 9 bases. The J segment lost 2 bases and the V segment lost 3 bases, leaving 4 bases of the junction unmatched. This CDR3 comprises 15 residues. Germline V gives CDR1 SEHNR, CDR2 FQNEAQ (reference sequence). The full variable domain, rest sourced from reference TRBV7-9 and TRBJ1-2, is DTGVSQNPRHKITKRGQNVTFRCDPISEHNRLYWYRQTLGQGPEFLTYFQNEAQLEKSRLLSDRFSAERPKGSFSTLEIQRTEQGDSAMYLCASSLGQGNNYGYTFGSGTRLTVV.

The chain combines TRBV30 with TRBJ2-2; D is possibly TRBD2 (8 bases). Germline values: CDR1 GTSNPN, CDR2 SVGIG (reference sequence). CDR3 size: 19 residues. V was cut by 3 bases and J by 7 bases, with 30 bases left in between. Written as DNA, the CDR3 is TGTGCCTGGAGCCTAACGAGGAGACTAGCGAGGGGGCGAGGCGGGGAGCTGTTTTTT. This translates into CAWSLTRRLARGRGGELFF.

This clone was seen more than once but under ten times. The V call is TRBV19, the J call TRBJ1-4; D is perhaps TRBD1 (6 bases). Germline V gives CDR1 LNHDA, CDR2 SQIVND (reference sequence). The length of the CDR3 is 15 residues. The V end was cut by 6 bases, the J end by 8 bases, with 19 bases between. CDR3 loop: CASRTLQGAREKLFF. The CDR3, as DNA: TGTGCCAGTAGGACCCTACAGGGAGCAAGGGAAAAACTGTTTTTT.

The chain recombines TRBV29-1 with TRBJ2-7; D possibly corresponds to TRBD1 (7 bases). Trimming cost V 3 bases and J 5 bases, with 20 bases left between them. The CDR3 runs 15 residues. Germline values: CDR1 SQVTM, CDR2 ANQGSEA. The chain's CDR3 is CSVDGWAGGLHEQYF. The DNA for the CDR3 is TGCAGCGTTGATGGTTGGGCAGGGGGGCTCCACGAGCAGTACTTC.

The chain couples TRBV29-1 to TRBJ2-7; D possibly corresponds to TRBD2 (7 bases). In germline, CDR1 is SQVTM, CDR2 ANQGSEA. The CDR3 is 13 amino acids. Deletions cut 4 bases from V and 3 bases from J, with 13 bases between. The CDR3 sequence: CSVVRGANYEQYF. The CDR3 DNA follows: TGCAGCGTTGTCCGGGGGGCGAACTACGAGCAGTACTTC.

The chain couples TRBV18 to TRBJ2-3; D possibly corresponds to TRBD2 (6 bases). The CDR3 covers 15 residues. With 2 bases removed from V and 1 base from J, the gap between germline ends came to 10 bases. CDR1 and CDR2 from the germline V gene are KGHSH and LQKENI. The CDR3 here is CASSPLVAGTDTQYF. The CDR3, as DNA: TGTGCCAGCTCACCATTAGTAGCGGGCACAGATACGCAGTATTTT.

The gene calls are TRBV10-2 and TRBJ1-1; TRBD1 is a possible D gene (5 bases). The V end lost 6 bases, the J end lost 1 base, and 15 bases lay between the germline ends. This CDR3 comprises 15 residues. Germline assignment: CDR1 WSHSY and CDR2 SAAADI. The CDR3 spells CASRERGHENTEAFF. CDR3 sequence (DNA): TGCGCCAGCAGGGAGAGAGGACACGAGAACACTGAAGCTTTCTTT.